These 21 T cell receptor beta chains share one sample of origin, sequenced in a study of blood T cell repertoires in COVID-19 (dated by TCRdb to the early 2020s). The library came from the immunoSEQ multiplex PCR assay. TCRdb mirrors the immuneACCESS table, restricted to in-frame sequences. Some clones are absent from its copies; in checked studies, under half trace to an unresolved V gene, and the reason for the others is unknown. In all, the sample holds about 150,000 clones, and 80% to 90% of those were seen once. The ten largest clonotypes hold roughly 12% of the sample. The sample consisted of peripheral blood. These receptors were collected from a man younger than 35 with COVID-19, enrolled during active disease.

The rearrangement joins TRBV7-2 to TRBJ2-1; 9 nucleotides match TRBD2. Germline V gene lookup returns CDR1 SGHTA and CDR2 FQGNSA. V shed 2 bases, J shed 6 bases, and the junction held 2 bases outside the gene matches. There are 14 residues in the CDR3. The CDR3 coding sequence is TGTGCCAGCAGCTTAATAGCGGGAGTCAATGAGCAGTTCTTC. This encodes CASSLIAGVNEQFF.

This chain connects TRBV20-1 to TRBJ2-2; D unresolved. Germline V gene lookup returns CDR1 DFQATT and CDR2 SNEGSKA (reference sequence). This CDR3 has 15 residues. V was pared by 3 bases and J by 1 base, with 12 bases between. CDR3 protein: CSASYSARNTGELFF. CDR3 nucleotide sequence: TGCAGTGCTAGTTATTCAGCGAGGAACACCGGGGAGCTGTTTTTT.

The chain couples TRBV5-1 to TRBJ2-2, with unresolved D. The germline V gene has CDR1 SGHRS and CDR2 YFSETQ. V was shortened by 1 base and J by 2 bases, with 6 bases between the two germline ends. The CDR3 length is 14 residues. CDR3 in DNA: TGCGCCAGCAGCTTGTCAGGCAACACCGGGGAGCTGTTTTTT. This gives the protein CASSLSGNTGELFF.

The chain has TRBV12-3 or TRBV12-4 and TRBJ1-1; 9 nucleotides agree with TRBD1. The CDR3 sequence is 12 residues long. Trimming took 6 bases from V and 11 from J; bases not matched to a gene: 7. This CDR3 reads CASRDRGRGAFF. CDR3 DNA sequence: TGTGCCAGCAGGGACAGGGGTCGCGGGGCTTTCTTT.

The rearrangement links TRBV28 to TRBJ2-1; a possible D gene is TRBD2 (5 bases). Germline V gene lookup returns CDR1 MDHEN and CDR2 SYDVKM. Trimming left V 3 bases short and J 4 bases short, with 19 bases between. CDR3 length: 17 amino acids. CDR3 coding DNA: TGTGCCAGCAGTTTTTCCCGAAAACGGGGATCTTACAATGAGCAGTTCTTC. It yields the protein CASSFSRKRGSYNEQFF.

V and J are TRBV6-2 or TRBV6-3 and TRBJ1-1, with D possibly matching TRBD1 (5 bases). V dropped 6 bases and J dropped 9 bases, with 14 bases sitting between them. Germline CDR1 MNHEY, CDR2 SVGEGT. The length of the CDR3 is 12 residues. CDR3 sequence: CASSPQGFQAFF. As DNA, the CDR3 is TGTGCCAGCAGCCCCCAGGGTTTTCAAGCTTTCTTT.

Of note for this clone: Other DNA variants within this sample encode the same CDR3. V and J are TRBV27 and TRBJ2-7, with unresolved D. Germline CDR1 MNHEY, CDR2 SMNVEV (reference sequence). CDR3 length equals 12 residues. V lost 4 bases, J lost 4 bases, and 8 bases lay in between. The CDR3 nucleotides are TGTGCCAGCAGTTCCAGAAGATACGAGCAGTACTTC. Protein product: CASSSRRYEQYF.

This chain connects TRBV2 to TRBJ2-7; D may be TRBD1 (6 bases). Trimming removed 6 bases at V and 7 bases at J, with 16 bases between. The germline V gene encodes CDR1 SNHLY and CDR2 FYNNEI. This CDR3 has 13 amino acids. The CDR3 protein is CASRGAPEEEQYF. The DNA of the CDR3 is TGTGCCAGCAGGGGGGCCCCGGAAGAAGAGCAGTACTTC.

The chain has TRBV7-9 and TRBJ2-1; 8 bases align to TRBD2. Germline values: CDR1 SEHNR, CDR2 FQNEAQ (reference sequence). J gave up 6 bases and V 1 base, and 5 bases lay outside the gene matches. This CDR3 has 15 amino acids. The CDR3 region has the DNA TGTGCCAGCAGCTTAGTCGGGAGGGCGCGCAATGAGCAGTTCTTC. This encodes CASSLVGRARNEQFF.

The CDR3 reads CASSLVGRGGVHTGELFF. The CDR3 bases are TGTGCCAGCAGCTTAGTCGGGCGAGGGGGTGTCCACACCGGGGAGCTGTTTTTT. The chain links TRBV7-9 to TRBJ2-2; D is possibly TRBD1 (6 bases). The CDR3 has 18 amino acids. Per germline, CDR1 SEHNR and CDR2 FQNEAQ (reference sequence). The V and J ends lost 1 base and 3 bases respectively, with 18 bases between them.

The chain joins TRBV6-2 or TRBV6-3 to TRBJ2-7; D is unclear. Germline lookup yields CDR1 MNHEY and CDR2 SVGEGT. With 3 bases removed from V and 4 bases from J, the gap between germline ends came to 4 bases. The CDR3 sequence is 11 residues long. The CDR3 loop is CASSYQYEQYF. The DNA for the CDR3 is TGTGCCAGCAGTTATCAATACGAGCAGTACTTC.

The chain is built from TRBV7-8 and TRBJ2-5; D uncertain. The V gene lost 5 bases and the J gene lost 2 bases, with 3 bases spanning the gap. The V gene's germline CDR1 is SGHVS and CDR2 FQNEAQ. The length of the CDR3 is 11 residues. The CDR3 DNA reads as TGTGCCAGCAGCCTACAAGAGACCCAGTACTTC. Protein sequence: CASSLQETQYF.

This chain connects TRBV28 to TRBJ2-1, with TRBD2 as a possible D gene (6 bases). The germline V and J ends were trimmed by 3 bases and 11 bases, with 14 bases remaining between them. This CDR3 has 13 residues. Germline V gene data show CDR1 as MDHEN and CDR2 as SYDVKM. The CDR3 loop reads CASSFPFREQQFF. CDR3 nucleotide sequence: TGTGCCAGCAGTTTCCCGTTTCGGGAGCAGCAGTTCTTC.

This clone was picked up one time. This chain joins TRBV28 and TRBJ2-2; weak D call: TRBD1 (6 bases). The CDR3 totals 17 residues. The V and J ends lost 4 bases and 4 bases respectively, with 19 bases between them. CDR1 MDHEN and CDR2 SYDVKM come from the germline V gene. DNA of the CDR3: TGTGCCAGCAGTTCACCCCGGACAGATAGGGTCACCGGGGAGCTGTTTTTT. It translates to CASSSPRTDRVTGELFF.

This clone has more than one count but fewer than ten. The chain uses TRBV7-9 and TRBJ1-5; possible D gene TRBD1, 6 bases. Germline CDR1 is SEHNR and CDR2 is FQNEAQ (reference sequence). Trimming removed 4 bases at V and 1 base at J, with 8 bases between. This CDR3 contains 14 residues. The CDR3 spells CASSSGGSNQPQHF. As DNA, the CDR3 is TGTGCCAGCAGCTCGGGGGGCAGCAATCAGCCCCAGCATTTT.

This rearrangement joins TRBV24-1 to TRBJ2-1, with D unresolved. The CDR3 loop spans 13 amino acids. V shed 3 bases and J shed 10 bases, with 12 bases lying between them. Germline-derived CDR1 and CDR2 are KGHDR and SFDVKD. CDR3 sequence (DNA): TGTGCCACCAGTGATCCGCCGAACGGGGAGCAGTTCTTC. Protein: CATSDPPNGEQFF.

The gene calls are TRBV29-1 and TRBJ2-5; possible D gene TRBD2, 5 bases. The CDR3 loop spans 14 amino acids. Trimming removed 0 bases from V and 5 bases from J, with 13 bases in between. CDR1 and CDR2 from the germline V gene are SQVTM and ANQGSEA. The CDR3 sequence is CSVEDRRGYETQYF. CDR3 coding DNA: TGCAGCGTTGAAGATCGCCGAGGGTATGAGACCCAGTACTTC.

The genes are TRBV6-5 and TRBJ1-6; the D is unclear. The V and J ends lost 2 bases and 7 bases respectively, with 6 bases between them. This CDR3 contains 13 residues. Germline-derived CDR1 and CDR2 are MNHEY and SVGAGI. CDR3 in amino acids: CASSYDKNSPLHF. Here the CDR3 DNA reads TGTGCCAGCAGTTACGACAAGAATTCACCCCTCCACTTT.

The chain has TRBV27 and TRBJ2-7; possible D gene TRBD2, 6 bases. CDR3 length: 14 residues. Per germline, CDR1 MNHEY and CDR2 SMNVEV (reference sequence). Trimming removed 3 bases from V and 4 bases from J, with 13 bases in between. CDR3: CASSFGGSGYEQYF. The DNA of the CDR3 is TGTGCCAGCAGTTTTGGGGGGTCAGGTTACGAGCAGTACTTC.

The rearrangement joins TRBV10-2 to TRBJ2-7, with 11 positions matching TRBD2. Germline CDR1 is WSHSY and CDR2 is SAAADI. V lost 2 bases, J lost 3 bases, and 6 bases stayed unmatched. This CDR3 has 16 amino acids. This CDR3 reads CASSEGWTSGFYEQYF. The CDR3 bases are TGCGCCAGCAGTGAGGGGTGGACTAGCGGGTTCTACGAGCAGTACTTC.

The chain couples TRBV4-3 to TRBJ2-1; 7 bases are shared with TRBD1. The CDR3 consists of 16 residues. Trimming cost V 2 bases and J 8 bases; bases outside gene matches: 12. The germline V gene has CDR1 LGHNA and CDR2 YSLEER. The CDR3: CASSQNRGQPGDEQFF. In DNA, the CDR3 is TGCGCCAGCAGCCAAAATCGGGGACAGCCTGGGGATGAGCAGTTCTTC.